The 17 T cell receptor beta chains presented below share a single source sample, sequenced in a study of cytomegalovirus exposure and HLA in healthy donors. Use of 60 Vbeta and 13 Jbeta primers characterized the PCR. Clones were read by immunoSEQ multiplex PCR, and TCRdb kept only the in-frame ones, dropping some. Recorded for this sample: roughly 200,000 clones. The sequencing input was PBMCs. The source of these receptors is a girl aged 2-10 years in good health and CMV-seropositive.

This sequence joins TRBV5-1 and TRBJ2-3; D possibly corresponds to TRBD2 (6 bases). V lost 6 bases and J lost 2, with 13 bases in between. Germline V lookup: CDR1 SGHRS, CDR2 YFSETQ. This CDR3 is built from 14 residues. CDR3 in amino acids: CASTSGVTTDTQYF. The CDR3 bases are TGCGCCAGCACGTCGGGGGTGACCACAGATACGCAGTATTTT.

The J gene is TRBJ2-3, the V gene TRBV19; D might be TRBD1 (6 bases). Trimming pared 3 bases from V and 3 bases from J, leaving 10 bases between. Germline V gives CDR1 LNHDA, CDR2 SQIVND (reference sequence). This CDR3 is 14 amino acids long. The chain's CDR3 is CASSINRVTDTQYF. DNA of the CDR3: TGTGCCAGTAGTATTAACAGGGTAACAGATACGCAGTATTTT.

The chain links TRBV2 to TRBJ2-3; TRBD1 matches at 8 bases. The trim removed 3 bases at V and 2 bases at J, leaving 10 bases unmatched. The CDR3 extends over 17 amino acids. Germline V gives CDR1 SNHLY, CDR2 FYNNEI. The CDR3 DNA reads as TGTGCCAGCAGTGACCCCACCGGACAGGGAAACACAGATACGCAGTATTTT. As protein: CASSDPTGQGNTDTQYF. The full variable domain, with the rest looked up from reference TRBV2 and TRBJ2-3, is EPEVTQTPSHQVTQMGQEVILRCVPISNHLYFYWYRQILGQKVEFLVSFYNNEISEKSEIFDDQFSVERPDGSNFTLKIRSTKLEDSAMYFCASSDPTGQGNTDTQYFGPGTRLTVL.

In nucleotides, the CDR3 is TGCGCCAGCAGCCAAGTGTTAGCTAGCGGTCCAGATACGCAGTATTTT. Its protein is CASSQVLASGPDTQYF. This chain uses TRBV4-1 with TRBJ2-3; 7 bases line up with TRBD2. The CDR3 totals 16 residues. CDR1 is MGHRA, CDR2 YSYEKL, per germline. V was clipped by 1 base and J by 4 bases; unmatched bases: 8.

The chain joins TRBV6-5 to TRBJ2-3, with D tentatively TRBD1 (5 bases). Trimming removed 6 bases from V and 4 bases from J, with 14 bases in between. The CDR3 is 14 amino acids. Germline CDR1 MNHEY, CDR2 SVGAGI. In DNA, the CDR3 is TGTGCCAGCAGGATAGGGGCTTCCGCAGATACGCAGTATTTT. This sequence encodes CASRIGASADTQYF.

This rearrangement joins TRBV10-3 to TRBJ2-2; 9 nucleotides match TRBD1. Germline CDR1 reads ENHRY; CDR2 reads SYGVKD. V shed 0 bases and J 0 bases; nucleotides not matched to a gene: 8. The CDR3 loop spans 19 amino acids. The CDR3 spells CAISESTTRQGANTGELFF. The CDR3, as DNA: TGTGCCATCAGTGAGTCTACAACCAGACAGGGGGCGAACACCGGGGAGCTGTTTTTT.

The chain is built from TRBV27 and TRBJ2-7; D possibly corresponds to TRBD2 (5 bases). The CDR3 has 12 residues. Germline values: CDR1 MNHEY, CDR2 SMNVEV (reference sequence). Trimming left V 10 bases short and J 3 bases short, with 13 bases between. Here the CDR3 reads CATRSGLYEQYF. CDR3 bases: TGTGCCACCAGAAGCGGCCTCTACGAGCAGTACTTC.

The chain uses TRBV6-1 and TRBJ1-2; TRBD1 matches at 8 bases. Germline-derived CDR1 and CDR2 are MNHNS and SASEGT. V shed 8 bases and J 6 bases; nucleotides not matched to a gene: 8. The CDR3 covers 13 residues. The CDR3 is CASSLDRADGYTF. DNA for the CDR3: TGTGCCAGCTCCCTGGACAGGGCGGATGGCTACACCTTC.

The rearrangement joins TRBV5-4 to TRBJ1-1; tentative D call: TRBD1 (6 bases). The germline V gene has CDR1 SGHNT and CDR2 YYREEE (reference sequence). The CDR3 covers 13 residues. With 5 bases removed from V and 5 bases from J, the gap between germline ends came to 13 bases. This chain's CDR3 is CASRGGTSTEAFF. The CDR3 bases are TGTGCCAGCAGAGGGGGAACGTCGACTGAAGCTTTCTTT. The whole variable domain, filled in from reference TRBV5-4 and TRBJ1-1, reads ETGVTQSPTHLIKTRGQQVTLRCSSQSGHNTVSWYQQALGQGPQFIFQYYREEENGRGNFPPRFSGLQFPNYSSELNVNALELDDSALYLCASRGGTSTEAFFGQGTRLTVV.

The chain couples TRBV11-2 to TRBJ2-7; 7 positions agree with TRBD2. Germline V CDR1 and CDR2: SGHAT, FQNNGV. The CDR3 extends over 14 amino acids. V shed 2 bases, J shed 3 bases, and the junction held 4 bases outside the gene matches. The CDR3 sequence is CASSLYGGSYEQYF. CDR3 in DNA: TGTGCCAGCAGCTTATACGGCGGGAGCTACGAGCAGTACTTC.

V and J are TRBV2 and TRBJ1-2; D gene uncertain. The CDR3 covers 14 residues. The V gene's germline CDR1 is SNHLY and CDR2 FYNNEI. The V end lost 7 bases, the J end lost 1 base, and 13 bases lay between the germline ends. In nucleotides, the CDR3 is TGTGCCAGCATAGAAGCAGGACTTAACTATGGCTACACCTTC. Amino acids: CASIEAGLNYGYTF.

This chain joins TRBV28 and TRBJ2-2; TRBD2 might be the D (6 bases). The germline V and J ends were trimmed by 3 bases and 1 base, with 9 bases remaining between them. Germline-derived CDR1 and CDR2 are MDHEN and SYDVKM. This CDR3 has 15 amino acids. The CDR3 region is CASSFRRGNTGELFF. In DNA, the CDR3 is TGTGCCAGCAGTTTTCGGAGGGGGAACACCGGGGAGCTGTTTTTT.

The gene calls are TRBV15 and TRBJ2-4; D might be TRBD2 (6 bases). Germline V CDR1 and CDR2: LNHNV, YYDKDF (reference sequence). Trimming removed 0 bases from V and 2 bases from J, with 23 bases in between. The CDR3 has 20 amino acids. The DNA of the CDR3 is TGTGCCACCAGCAGAGATCTCTCATCGGGGGTCCGAGGGTCCAAAAACATTCAGTACTTC. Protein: CATSRDLSSGVRGSKNIQYF.

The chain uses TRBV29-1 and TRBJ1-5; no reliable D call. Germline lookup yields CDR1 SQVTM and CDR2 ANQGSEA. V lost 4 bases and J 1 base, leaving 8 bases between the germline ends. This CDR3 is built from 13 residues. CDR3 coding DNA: TGCAGCGTTGTGTCAGCGAGCAATCAGCCCCAGCATTTT. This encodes CSVVSASNQPQHF.

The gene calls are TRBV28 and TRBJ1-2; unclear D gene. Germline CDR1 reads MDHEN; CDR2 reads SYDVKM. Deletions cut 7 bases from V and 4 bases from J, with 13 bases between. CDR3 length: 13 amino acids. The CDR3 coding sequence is TGTGCCAGCACTCCACCGGAGATCTATGGCTACACCTTC. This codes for CASTPPEIYGYTF.

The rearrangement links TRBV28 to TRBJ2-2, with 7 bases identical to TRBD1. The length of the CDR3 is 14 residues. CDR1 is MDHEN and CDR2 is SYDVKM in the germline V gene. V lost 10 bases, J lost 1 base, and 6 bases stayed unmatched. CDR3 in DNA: TGTGCCATCCAGGGGGTCGAGAACACCGGGGAGCTGTTTTTT. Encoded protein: CAIQGVENTGELFF.

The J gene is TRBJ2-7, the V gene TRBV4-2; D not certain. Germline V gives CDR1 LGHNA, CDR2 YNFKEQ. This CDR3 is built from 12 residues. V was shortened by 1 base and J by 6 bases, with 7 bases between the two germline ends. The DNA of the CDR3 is TGTGCCAGCAGCCAAGGGCGGCGCGAGCAGTACTTC. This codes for CASSQGRREQYF.